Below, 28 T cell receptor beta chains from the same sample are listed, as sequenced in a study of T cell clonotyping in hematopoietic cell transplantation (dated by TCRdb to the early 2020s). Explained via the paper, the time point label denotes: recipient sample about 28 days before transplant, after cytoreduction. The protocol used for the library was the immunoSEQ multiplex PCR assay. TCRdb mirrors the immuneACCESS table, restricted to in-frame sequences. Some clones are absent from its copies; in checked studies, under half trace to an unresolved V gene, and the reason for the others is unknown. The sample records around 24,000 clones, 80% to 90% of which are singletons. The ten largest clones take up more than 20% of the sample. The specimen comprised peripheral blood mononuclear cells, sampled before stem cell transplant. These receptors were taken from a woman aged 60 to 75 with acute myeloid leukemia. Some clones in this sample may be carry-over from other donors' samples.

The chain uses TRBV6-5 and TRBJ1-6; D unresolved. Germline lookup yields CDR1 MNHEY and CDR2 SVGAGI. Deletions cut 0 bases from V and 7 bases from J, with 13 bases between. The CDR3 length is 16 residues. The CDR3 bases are TGTGCCAGCAGTTACTCGTTGCAGGCCACCAATTCACCCCTCCACTTT. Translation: CASSYSLQATNSPLHF.

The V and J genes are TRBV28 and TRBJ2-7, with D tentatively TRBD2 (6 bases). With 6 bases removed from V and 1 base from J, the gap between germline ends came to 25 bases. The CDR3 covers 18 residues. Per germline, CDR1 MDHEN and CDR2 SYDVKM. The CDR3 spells CASRVLGVAVGGSYEQYF. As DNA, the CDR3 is TGTGCCAGCAGAGTTTTGGGGGTAGCGGTTGGGGGTTCCTACGAGCAGTACTTC.

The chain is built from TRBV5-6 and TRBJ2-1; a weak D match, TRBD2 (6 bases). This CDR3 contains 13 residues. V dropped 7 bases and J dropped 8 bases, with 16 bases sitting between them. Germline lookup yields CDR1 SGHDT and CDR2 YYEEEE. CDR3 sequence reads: CASAEGGLYEQFF. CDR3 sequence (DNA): TGTGCCAGCGCCGAAGGAGGGCTGTATGAGCAGTTCTTC.

CDR3 nucleotides: TGTGCCAGCAGCCTGGGCACCGGGGCCAACGTCCTGACTTTC. It is translated as CASSLGTGANVLTF. The chain has TRBV6-5 and TRBJ2-6; D unresolved. The CDR3 covers 14 residues. From germline, CDR1 is MNHEY and CDR2 SVGAGI. The V end was cut by 6 bases, the J end by 4 bases, with 10 bases between.

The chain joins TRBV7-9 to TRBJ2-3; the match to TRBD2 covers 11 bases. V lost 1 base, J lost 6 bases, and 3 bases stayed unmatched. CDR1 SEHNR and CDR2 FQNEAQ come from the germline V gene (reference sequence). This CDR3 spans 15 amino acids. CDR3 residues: CASSLVAGGLDTQYF. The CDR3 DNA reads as TGTGCCAGCAGCTTAGTAGCGGGAGGGCTGGATACGCAGTATTTT.

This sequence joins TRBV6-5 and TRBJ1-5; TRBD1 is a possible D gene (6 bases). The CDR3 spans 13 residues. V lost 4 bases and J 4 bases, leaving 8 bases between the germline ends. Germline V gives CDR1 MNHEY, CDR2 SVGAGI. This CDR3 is CASSSQGNQPQHF. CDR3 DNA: TGTGCCAGCAGTTCCCAGGGGAATCAGCCCCAGCATTTT.

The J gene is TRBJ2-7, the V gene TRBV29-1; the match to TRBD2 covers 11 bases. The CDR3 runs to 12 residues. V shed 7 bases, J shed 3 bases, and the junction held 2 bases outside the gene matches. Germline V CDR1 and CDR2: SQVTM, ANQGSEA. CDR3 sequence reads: CSGLAGNYEQYF. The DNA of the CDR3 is TGCAGCGGACTAGCGGGAAACTACGAGCAGTACTTC.

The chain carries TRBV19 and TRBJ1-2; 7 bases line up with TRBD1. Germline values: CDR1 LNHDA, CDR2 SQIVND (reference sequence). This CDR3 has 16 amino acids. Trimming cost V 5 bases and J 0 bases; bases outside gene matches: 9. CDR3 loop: CASSPQGGATNYGYTF. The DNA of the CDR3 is TGTGCCAGTAGTCCGCAGGGGGGGGCGACTAACTATGGCTACACCTTC. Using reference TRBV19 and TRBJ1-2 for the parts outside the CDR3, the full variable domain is DGGITQSPKYLFRKEGQNVTLSCEQNLNHDAMYWYRQDPGQGLRLIYYSQIVNDFQKGDIAEGYSVSREKKESFPLTVTSAQKNPTAFYLCASSPQGGATNYGYTFGSGTRLTVV.

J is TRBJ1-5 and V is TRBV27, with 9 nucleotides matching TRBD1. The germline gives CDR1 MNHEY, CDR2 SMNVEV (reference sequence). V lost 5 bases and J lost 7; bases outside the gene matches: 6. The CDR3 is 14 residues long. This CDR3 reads CASSRDREGQPQHF. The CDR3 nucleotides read TGTGCCAGCAGTAGGGACAGGGAAGGCCAGCCCCAGCATTTT.

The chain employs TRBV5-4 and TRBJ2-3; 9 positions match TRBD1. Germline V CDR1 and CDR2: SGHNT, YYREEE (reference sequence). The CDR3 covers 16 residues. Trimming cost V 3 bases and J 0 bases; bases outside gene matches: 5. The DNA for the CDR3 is TGTGCCAGCAGCTGGGACAGGGTTGTTAGCACAGATACGCAGTATTTT. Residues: CASSWDRVVSTDTQYF.

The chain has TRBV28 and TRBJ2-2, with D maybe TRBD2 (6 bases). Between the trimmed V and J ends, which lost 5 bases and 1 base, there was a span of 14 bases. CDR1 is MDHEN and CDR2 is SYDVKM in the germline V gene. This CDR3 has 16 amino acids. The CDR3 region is CASSPNRRGNTGELFF. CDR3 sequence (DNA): TGTGCCAGCAGTCCCAATCGGAGGGGGAACACCGGGGAGCTGTTTTTT.

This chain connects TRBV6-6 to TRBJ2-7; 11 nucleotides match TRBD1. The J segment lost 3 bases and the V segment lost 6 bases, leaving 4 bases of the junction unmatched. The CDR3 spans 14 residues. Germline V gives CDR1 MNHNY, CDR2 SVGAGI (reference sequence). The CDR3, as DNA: TGTGCCAGCAGGGGACAGGGGGACCTCTACGAGCAGTACTTC. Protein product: CASRGQGDLYEQYF.

The CDR3 sequence is CASSTYSGGYPFRELFF. The CDR3 DNA sequence: TGTGCCAGCAGCACTTATAGCGGGGGATACCCGTTTCGGGAGCTGTTTTTT. The J gene is TRBJ2-2, the V gene TRBV21-1; no check of the table's D call, TRBD2, against the DNA was made. TRBV21-1 is recorded as a pseudogene. The CDR3 runs 17 residues.

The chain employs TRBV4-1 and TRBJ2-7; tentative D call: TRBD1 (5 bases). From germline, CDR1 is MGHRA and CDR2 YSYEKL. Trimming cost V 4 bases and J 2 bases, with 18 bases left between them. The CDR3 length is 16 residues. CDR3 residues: CASSPTILTEAYEQYF. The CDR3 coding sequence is TGCGCCAGCAGCCCTACTATTTTGACAGAAGCCTACGAGCAGTACTTC.

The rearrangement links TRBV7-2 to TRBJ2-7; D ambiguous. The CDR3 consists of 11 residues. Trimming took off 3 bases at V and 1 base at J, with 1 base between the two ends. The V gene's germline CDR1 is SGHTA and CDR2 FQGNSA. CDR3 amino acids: CASSFSYEQYF. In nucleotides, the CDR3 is TGTGCCAGCAGCTTTTCCTACGAGCAGTACTTC. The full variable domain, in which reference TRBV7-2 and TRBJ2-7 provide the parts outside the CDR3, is GAGVSQSPSNKVTEKGKDVELRCDPISGHTALYWYRQSLGQGLEFLIYFQGNSAPDKSGLPSDRFSAERTGGSVSTLTIQRTQQEDSAVYLCASSFSYEQYFGPGTRLTVT.

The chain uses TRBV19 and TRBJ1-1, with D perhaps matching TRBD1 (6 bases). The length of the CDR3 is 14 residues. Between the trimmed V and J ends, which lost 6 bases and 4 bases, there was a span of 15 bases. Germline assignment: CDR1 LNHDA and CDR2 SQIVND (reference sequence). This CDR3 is CASRNRGQGTEAFF. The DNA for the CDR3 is TGTGCCAGTAGGAACCGGGGGCAAGGCACTGAAGCTTTCTTT.

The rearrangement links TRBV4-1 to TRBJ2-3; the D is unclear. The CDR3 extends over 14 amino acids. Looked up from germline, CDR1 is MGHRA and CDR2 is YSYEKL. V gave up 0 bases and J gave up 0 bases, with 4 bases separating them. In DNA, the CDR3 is TGCGCCAGCAGCCAAGAAACTAGCACAGATACGCAGTATTTT. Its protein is CASSQETSTDTQYF.

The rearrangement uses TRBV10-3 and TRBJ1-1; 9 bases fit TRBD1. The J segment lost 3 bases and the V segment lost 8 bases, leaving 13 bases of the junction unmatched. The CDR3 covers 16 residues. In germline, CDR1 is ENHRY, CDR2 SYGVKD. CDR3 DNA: TGTGCCATCCGCCACCGCGACAGGGGGTGGCACACTGAAGCTTTCTTT. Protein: CAIRHRDRGWHTEAFF.

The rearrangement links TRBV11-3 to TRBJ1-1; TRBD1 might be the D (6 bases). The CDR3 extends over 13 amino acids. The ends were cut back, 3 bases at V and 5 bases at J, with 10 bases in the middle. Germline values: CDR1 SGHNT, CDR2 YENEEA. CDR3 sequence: CASSFYRETEAFF. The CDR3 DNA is TGTGCCAGCAGCTTTTACAGGGAGACTGAAGCTTTCTTT.

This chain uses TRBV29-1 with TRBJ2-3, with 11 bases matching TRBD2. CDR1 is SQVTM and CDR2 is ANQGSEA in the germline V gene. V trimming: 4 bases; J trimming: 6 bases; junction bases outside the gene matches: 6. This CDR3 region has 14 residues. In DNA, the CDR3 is TGCAGCGTTGCTGAACTAGCGGGGGCCGATACGCAGTATTTT. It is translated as CSVAELAGADTQYF.

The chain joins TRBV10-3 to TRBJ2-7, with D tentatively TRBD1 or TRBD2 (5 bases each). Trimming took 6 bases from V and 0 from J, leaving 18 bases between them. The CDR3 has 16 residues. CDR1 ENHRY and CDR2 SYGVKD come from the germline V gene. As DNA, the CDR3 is TGTGCCATCAGGGGGGACGGGTGGGAGAGCTCCTACGAGCAGTACTTC. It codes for CAIRGDGWESSYEQYF.

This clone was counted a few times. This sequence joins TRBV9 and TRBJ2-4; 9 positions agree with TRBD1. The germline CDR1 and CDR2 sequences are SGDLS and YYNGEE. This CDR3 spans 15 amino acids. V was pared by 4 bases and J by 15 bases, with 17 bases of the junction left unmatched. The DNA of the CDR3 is TGTGCCAGCAGCCCCTCTACGGGACAGGGTGAAATAATGTACTTC. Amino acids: CASSPSTGQGEIMYF.

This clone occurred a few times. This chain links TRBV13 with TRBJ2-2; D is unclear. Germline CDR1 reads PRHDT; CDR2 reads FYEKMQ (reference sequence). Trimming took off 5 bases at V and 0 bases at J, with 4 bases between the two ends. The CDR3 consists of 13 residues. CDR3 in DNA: TGTGCCAGCAGCCCACCGAACACCGGGGAGCTGTTTTTT. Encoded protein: CASSPPNTGELFF.

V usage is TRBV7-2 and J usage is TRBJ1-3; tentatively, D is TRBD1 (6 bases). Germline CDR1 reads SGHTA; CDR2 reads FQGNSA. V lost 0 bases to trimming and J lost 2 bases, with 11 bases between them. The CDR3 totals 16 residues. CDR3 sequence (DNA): TGTGCCAGCAGCTTAGCAGCAGGGGAAACTGGAAACACCATATATTTT. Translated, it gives CASSLAAGETGNTIYF.

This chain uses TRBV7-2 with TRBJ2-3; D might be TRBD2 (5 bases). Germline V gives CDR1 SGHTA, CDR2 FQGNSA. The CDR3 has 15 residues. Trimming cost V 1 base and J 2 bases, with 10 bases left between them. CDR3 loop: CASSLVLSVTDTQYF. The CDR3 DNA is TGTGCCAGCAGCTTAGTGCTTAGCGTCACAGATACGCAGTATTTT. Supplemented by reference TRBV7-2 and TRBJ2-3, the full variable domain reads GAGVSQSPSNKVTEKGKDVELRCDPISGHTALYWYRQSLGQGLEFLIYFQGNSAPDKSGLPSDRFSAERTGGSVSTLTIQRTQQEDSAVYLCASSLVLSVTDTQYFGPGTRLTVL.

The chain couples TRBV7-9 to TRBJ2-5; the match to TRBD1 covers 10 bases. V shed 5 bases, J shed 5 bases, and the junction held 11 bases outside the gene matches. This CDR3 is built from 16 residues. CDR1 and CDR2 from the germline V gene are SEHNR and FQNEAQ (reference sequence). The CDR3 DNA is TGTGCCAGCAGCCGAAAGACAGGGGGCGGCGGGGAGACCCAGTACTTC. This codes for CASSRKTGGGGETQYF.

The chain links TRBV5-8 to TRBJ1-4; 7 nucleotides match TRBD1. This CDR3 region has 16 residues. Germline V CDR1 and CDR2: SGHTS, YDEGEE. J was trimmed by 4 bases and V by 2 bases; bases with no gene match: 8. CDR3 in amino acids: CASSFPGQANNEKLFF. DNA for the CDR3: TGTGCCAGCAGCTTCCCCGGACAGGCGAATAATGAAAAACTGTTTTTT.

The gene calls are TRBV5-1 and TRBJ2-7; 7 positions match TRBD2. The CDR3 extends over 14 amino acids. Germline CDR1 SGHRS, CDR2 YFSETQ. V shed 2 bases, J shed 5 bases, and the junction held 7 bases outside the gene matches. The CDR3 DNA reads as TGCGCCAGCAGCTTCGGACTAGAAATCGACGAGCAGTACTTC. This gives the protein CASSFGLEIDEQYF.